This T cell receptor (beta chain) was recorded in a study of human thymus T cells. The study's findings and limits: Related studies noted strongly shared thymic repertoires across unrelated people.

Only in-frame clones appear in the TCRdb table, and some are missing; sequencing was by immunoSEQ multiplex PCR. There are roughly 120,000 clones in the sample; approximately 96% occur only once, and around 0.022% lies in the top ten. A word on this clone: Its antigen remains unidentified.

Resections from corrective heart surgery supplied the thymus tissue. CDR3 length: 17 amino acids. Trimming removed 0 bases at V and 4 bases at J, with 19 bases between. Germline V gene data show CDR1 as SGHDT and CDR2 as YYEEEE. This clonotype was sampled from a boy in the first two years of life with a congenital heart defect but otherwise immunologically healthy. The V call is TRBV5-6, the J call TRBJ2-5; D is perhaps TRBD2 (7 bases). Sequenced: thymus tissue. The CDR3 protein is CASSLESPGGMVETQYF. Written as DNA, the CDR3 is TGTGCCAGCAGCTTGGAATCCCCGGGGGGCATGGTAGAGACCCAGTACTTC. The whole variable domain, remainder taken from reference TRBV5-6 and TRBJ2-5, is DAGVTQSPTHLIKTRGQQVTLRCSPKSGHDTVSWYQQALGQGPQFIFQYYEEEERQRGNFPDRFSGHQFPNYSSELNVNALLLGDSALYLCASSLESPGGMVETQYFGPGTRLLVL.